This T cell receptor (beta chain) was recorded in a study of human T cells and chemical hapten exposure. Whole-study context: Patch tests applied 0.01% DPC to the upper back, read at 6 days.

The CDR3 has 16 residues. Trimming left V 7 bases short and J 6 bases short, with 19 bases between. Time point meaning: pre-sensitization, week 0. Noted treatment: therapeutic diphenylcyclopropenone sensitization with weekly scalp DPC. The authors extracted total RNA from unfractionated whole blood. Each CDR3 protein gets one entry after TCRdb re-called the RACE reads with MiXCR. This table holds tens of thousands of distinct CDR3 sequences, 9.5% to 10% found once. This clonotype was sampled from a woman under 40 with alopecia areata. Some clones in this sample may be carry-over from other donors' samples. V and J are TRBV12-3 or TRBV12-4 and TRBJ1-6; TRBD1 might be the D (5 bases). The sample consisted of whole blood, taken in connection with sensitization to the hapten diphenylcyclopropenone (DPC). CDR3 region: CASTEVPGRSNSPLHF. Written as DNA, the CDR3 is TGTGCCAGCACCGAAGTGCCGGGACGGAGTAATTCACCCCTCCACTTT.